The 18 T cell receptor beta chains presented below share a single source sample, sequenced in a study of sequential checkpoint blockade in melanoma. Treatment of the sample: randomized to nivolumab then ipilimumab (arm A) or the reverse (arm B). Only in-frame clones appear in the TCRdb table, and some are missing; sequencing was by immunoSEQ multiplex PCR. The sample carries approximately 10,000 clones, over 60% recorded once. Material: CD8+ T cells sorted from blood (inferred from file names), obtained from a patient given nivolumab and ipilimumab in sequence. The receptors come from a human donor with melanoma.

V gene TRBV9 combines with J gene TRBJ1-1, with 10 bases that match TRBD1. The CDR3 length is 14 residues. Germline loops: CDR1 SGDLS, CDR2 YYNGEE. V gave up 4 bases and J gave up 3 bases; unmatched junction bases: 3. The CDR3 reads CASSLGTGDTEAFF. The DNA of the CDR3 is TGTGCCAGCAGCCTTGGGACAGGGGACACTGAAGCTTTCTTT.

V is TRBV25-1 and J is TRBJ1-1; D not certain. The CDR3 length is 11 residues. The V and J ends lost 10 bases and 7 bases respectively, with 13 bases between them. Germline values: CDR1 MGHDK, CDR2 SYGVNS. The CDR3 protein is CATSVTYEAFF. The DNA of the CDR3 is TGTGCCACCTCCGTAACCTATGAAGCTTTCTTT.

The chain links TRBV13 to TRBJ2-1, with D perhaps TRBD2 (6 bases). Germline-derived CDR1 and CDR2 are PRHDT and FYEKMQ (reference sequence). Trimming took 0 bases from V and 7 from J, leaving 10 bases between them. This CDR3 is built from 14 residues. This CDR3 reads CASSLGSGPNEQFF. In DNA form, the CDR3 reads TGTGCCAGCAGCTTAGGTAGCGGCCCTAATGAGCAGTTCTTC.

This clone occurred a few times. The chain has TRBV4-2 and TRBJ1-5, with D uncertain. This CDR3 is 15 amino acids long. Germline V gives CDR1 LGHNA, CDR2 YNFKEQ. The V end lost 4 bases, the J end lost 0 bases, and 10 bases lay between the germline ends. Here the CDR3 reads CASSRNSDSNQPQHF. The CDR3, as DNA: TGTGCCAGCAGCCGGAACAGTGATAGCAATCAGCCCCAGCATTTT.

The V gene is TRBV7-9, the J gene TRBJ1-4; 10 nucleotides agree with TRBD1. Germline trimming cut 5 bases from V and 7 bases from J; bases unmatched to any gene: 4. The CDR3 contains 14 residues. Germline CDR1 SEHNR, CDR2 FQNEAQ (reference sequence). CDR3 in amino acids: CASSARDRGEKLFF. CDR3 nucleotides: TGTGCCAGCAGCGCCCGGGACAGGGGTGAAAAACTGTTTTTT.

V gene TRBV6-4 combines with J gene TRBJ2-1; 8 nucleotides match TRBD2. Germline CDR1 MRHNA, CDR2 SNTAGT. The CDR3 contains 15 residues. J lost 1 base, V lost 6 bases, and 5 bases had no gene match. The CDR3 DNA follows: TGTGCCAGCAGCCCCACTAGCGGTTCCTACAATGAGCAGTTCTTC. Its protein product is CASSPTSGSYNEQFF.

The chain recombines TRBV7-9 with TRBJ1-5, with 8 nucleotides matching TRBD1. The ends lost 5 bases at V and 3 bases at J; junction bases unmatched: 3. CDR3 size: 14 residues. The germline V gene encodes CDR1 SEHNR and CDR2 FQNEAQ (reference sequence). As DNA, the CDR3 is TGTGCCAGCAGCACAGGGGGGCCCAATCAGCCCCAGCATTTT. Encoded protein: CASSTGGPNQPQHF.

The genes are TRBV7-9 and TRBJ2-7; 12 nucleotides match TRBD2. This CDR3 comprises 15 residues. Germline CDR1 reads SEHNR; CDR2 reads FQNEAQ (reference sequence). V was clipped by 3 bases and J by 5 bases; unmatched bases: 5. The chain's CDR3 is CASSFPTSGSHEQYF. CDR3 nucleotide sequence: TGTGCCAGCAGCTTCCCGACTAGCGGGAGCCACGAGCAGTACTTC.

J is TRBJ1-5 and V is TRBV28; tentatively, D is TRBD1 (5 bases). The germline CDR1 and CDR2 sequences are MDHEN and SYDVKM. The CDR3 consists of 16 residues. The ends were cut back, 5 bases at V and 6 bases at J, with 20 bases in the middle. The CDR3: CASSPGRGGVGQPQHF. In DNA, the CDR3 is TGTGCCAGCAGTCCTGGGAGGGGAGGAGTGGGTCAGCCCCAGCATTTT.

This clone was found once. Since no conserved phenylalanine or tryptophan closes the CDR3, a read error is the likely cause. This chain links TRBV2 with TRBJ2-7; 11 nucleotides agree with TRBD2. V shed 3 bases, J shed 3 bases, and the junction held 4 bases outside the gene matches. CDR3 size: 15 residues. The V gene's germline CDR1 is SNHLY and CDR2 FYNNEI. This CDR3 is CASSDPGTSGYEQYL. The DNA for the CDR3 is TGTGCCAGCAGTGATCCGGGGACTAGCGGCTACGAGCAGTACCTC.

This chain connects TRBV13 to TRBJ1-5; TRBD1 matches at 12 bases. The CDR3 has 14 amino acids. Losses at the gene ends were 5 bases for V and 7 bases for J; bases not matched to a gene: 3. CDR1 and CDR2 (germline): PRHDT, FYEKMQ (reference sequence). The CDR3 protein is CASSQGTGGQPQHF. The DNA for the CDR3 is TGTGCCAGCAGCCAAGGGACAGGGGGCCAGCCCCAGCATTTT.

This clone appeared a few times. This chain links TRBV10-2 with TRBJ2-1, with 8 positions matching TRBD1. The ends lost 5 bases at V and 7 bases at J; junction bases unmatched: 4. CDR3 length: 13 amino acids. Germline-derived CDR1 and CDR2 are WSHSY and SAAADI. The chain's CDR3 is CASSWDRKNEQFF. In nucleotides, the CDR3 is TGCGCCAGCAGTTGGGACAGGAAAAATGAGCAGTTCTTC.

The CDR3 DNA is TGTGCCAGTTCGCTAGCGGGAGGGCACAATGAGCAGTTCTTC. This codes for CASSLAGGHNEQFF. V and J are TRBV19 and TRBJ2-1, with 12 nucleotides matching TRBD2. From germline, CDR1 is LNHDA and CDR2 SQIVND (reference sequence). With 8 bases clipped from V and 5 bases from J, the junction kept 4 bases outside the gene matches. The CDR3 is 14 residues long.

V is TRBV9 and J is TRBJ1-2; TRBD1 is a possible D gene (6 bases). Trimming stripped 0 bases from V and 3 bases from J, with 9 bases between. CDR3 size: 14 residues. Germline CDR1 SGDLS, CDR2 YYNGEE. Written as DNA, the CDR3 is TGTGCCAGCAGCGTAGTTGGGGGCGACTATGGCTACACCTTC. Its translation: CASSVVGGDYGYTF.

This chain joins TRBV5-1 and TRBJ2-5; TRBD2 aligns across 8 bases. V lost 4 bases and J lost 4; bases outside the gene matches: 12. The CDR3 loop spans 16 amino acids. CDR1 is SGHRS, CDR2 YFSETQ, per germline. The CDR3 DNA is TGCGCCAGCAGCCCCCCCGGGACTAGTTGGCGAGAGACCCAGTACTTC. Residues: CASSPPGTSWRETQYF.

The chain's CDR3 is CASSPRQLGNTEAFF. The CDR3, as DNA: TGTGCCAGCAGCCCGCGACAGCTCGGGAACACTGAAGCTTTCTTT. V and J are TRBV7-8 and TRBJ1-1; D is perhaps TRBD1 (5 bases). Germline loops: CDR1 SGHVS, CDR2 FQNEAQ. Trimming removed 5 bases at V and 1 base at J, with 14 bases between. The CDR3 loop spans 15 amino acids.

The chain has TRBV7-9 and TRBJ2-5; TRBD1 might be the D (5 bases). The DNA end is a closer match to TRBJ2-7, so the J assignment may be wrong. Germline CDR1 is SEHNR and CDR2 is FQNEAQ (reference sequence). This CDR3 has 13 residues. The CDR3 coding sequence is TGTGCCAGCAGCTTAAGGGGTACCAACGAGCAGTACTTC. Amino acids: CASSLRGTNEQYF.

On this clone: One junction end disagrees with the germline gene, perhaps due to a read error. The chain has TRBV4-1 and TRBJ1-4; D is unclear. CDR3 size: 13 residues. Germline V CDR1 and CDR2: MGHRA, YSYEKL. The CDR3: CASSQLQDEKLFF. The CDR3 coding sequence is TGTGCCAGCAGCCAACTCCAGGATGAAAAACTGTTTTTT.